The T cell receptor beta chain described here comes from a study of T cells after yellow fever vaccination. Study observations and caveats: Sorted repertoires could include abundant contaminating clonotypes from bulk cells. Weaker, the secondary response peaked sooner, at day 5 versus 15. Subsequent to the booster, the majority of primary-vaccination clones reappeared (around 96% CD4, around 90% CD8).

There are a few counts of this clonotype. Its antigen is currently unknown. The TCR cDNA carried a universal primer site and UMIs from 5'RACE template switching. One entry per CDR3 protein, called by TCRdb with MiXCR from the 5' RACE reads. This table holds about 320,000 distinct CDR3 sequences, roughly 4.3% found once. Germline V lookup: CDR1 LNHDA, CDR2 SQIVND (reference sequence). The ends were cut back, 4 bases at V and 4 bases at J, with 19 bases in the middle. CDR3 length: 16 residues. The sample was PBMCs, taken 15 days after the yellow fever booster vaccination. This sequence originates from a man aged 18 to 29 who received the YFV17D yellow fever vaccine. The gene calls are TRBV19 and TRBJ1-1; D is possibly TRBD1 (5 bases). The CDR3 protein is CASSTSPSSGSTEAFF. CDR3 sequence (DNA): TGTGCCAGTAGTACTTCCCCTTCCTCAGGGTCCACTGAAGCTTTCTTT.